The clone carrying this TCR beta chain has a single count. What it recognizes is unknown. Using immunoSEQ multiplex PCR, the repertoire was profiled, and TCRdb retains in-frame clones only, with some absent. The sample lists about 55,000 clones; just under 85% were seen once. Trimming took off 8 bases at V and 1 base at J, with 14 bases between the two ends. The CDR3 is 14 amino acids. Germline V gives CDR1 LNHDA, CDR2 SQIVND (reference sequence). This sample is drawn from a study of OX40 agonist ivuxolimab in advanced cancers. In the study overall: Ivuxolimab, an antibody acting as an agonist of OX40 (CD134), was used to treat patients. With a range of roughly 20 to 85, age averaged approximately 60 years, and about 80% were male. General study results and limits: Among the nonresponders, some also had low normalized T-cell clonal expansion. There were, on average, more expanded clones in CD8+ T cells than in CD4+.

The receptor's source is an adult with an advanced solid tumor such as melanoma, head and neck, liver or kidney cancer. The sample was CD4+ or CD8+ T cells sorted from blood, taken in a trial of the OX40 agonist ivuxolimab. The V and J genes are TRBV19 and TRBJ1-2; no firm D call. The CDR3 DNA reads TGTGCCAGTCTTCCTGCCGGACGTAACTATGGCTACACCTTC. Translated: CASLPAGRNYGYTF. Looking up the rest from reference TRBV19 and TRBJ1-2 gives the full variable domain: DGGITQSPKYLFRKEGQNVTLSCEQNLNHDAMYWYRQDPGQGLRLIYYSQIVNDFQKGDIAEGYSVSREKKESFPLTVTSAQKNPTAFYLCASLPAGRNYGYTFGSGTRLTVV.